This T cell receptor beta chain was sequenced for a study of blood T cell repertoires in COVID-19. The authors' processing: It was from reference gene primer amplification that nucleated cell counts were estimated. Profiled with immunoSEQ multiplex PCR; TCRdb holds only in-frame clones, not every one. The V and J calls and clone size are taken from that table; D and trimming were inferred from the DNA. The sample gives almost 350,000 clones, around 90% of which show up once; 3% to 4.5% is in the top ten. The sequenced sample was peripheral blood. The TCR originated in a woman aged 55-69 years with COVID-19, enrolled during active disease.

CDR3 DNA: TGTGCCAGCAGGGGGCTGGTAGAAAATGAGCAGTTCTTC. This sequence encodes CASRGLVENEQFF. This chain joins TRBV19 and TRBJ2-1; 8 nucleotides align to TRBD1. The CDR3 runs to 13 residues. Germline CDR1 and CDR2: LNHDA and SQIVND (reference sequence). Losses at the gene ends were 9 bases for V and 7 bases for J; bases not matched to a gene: 8.